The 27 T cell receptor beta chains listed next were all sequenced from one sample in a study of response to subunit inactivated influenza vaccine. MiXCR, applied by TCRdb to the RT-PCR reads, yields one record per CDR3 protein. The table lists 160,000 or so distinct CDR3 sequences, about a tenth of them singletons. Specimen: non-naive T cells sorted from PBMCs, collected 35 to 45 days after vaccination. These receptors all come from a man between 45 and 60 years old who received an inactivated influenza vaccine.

CDR3 region: CASRDGRDGNTIYF. The CDR3 DNA is TGTGCCAGCAGGGATGGACGAGACGGAAACACCATATATTTT. This chain links TRBV6-1 with TRBJ1-3; no reliable D call. V lost 6 bases, J lost 4 bases, and 13 bases lay in between. Germline V gene sequence: CDR1 MNHNS, CDR2 SASEGT. The CDR3 has 14 amino acids.

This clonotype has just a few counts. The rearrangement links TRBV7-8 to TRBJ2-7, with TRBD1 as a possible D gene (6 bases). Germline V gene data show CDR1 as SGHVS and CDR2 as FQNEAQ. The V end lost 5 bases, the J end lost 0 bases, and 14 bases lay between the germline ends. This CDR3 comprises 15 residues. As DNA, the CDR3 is TGTGCCAGCAGCACTCCGGGACACACCTCCTACGAGCAGTACTTC. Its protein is CASSTPGHTSYEQYF.

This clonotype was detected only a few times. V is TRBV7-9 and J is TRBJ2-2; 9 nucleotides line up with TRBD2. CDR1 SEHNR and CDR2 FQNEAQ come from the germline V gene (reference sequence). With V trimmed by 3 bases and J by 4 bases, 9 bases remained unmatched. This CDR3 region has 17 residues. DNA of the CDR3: TGTGCCAGCAGCTTCCCAGCGGGAGGCCGGGGCACCGGGGAGCTGTTTTTT. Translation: CASSFPAGGRGTGELFF.

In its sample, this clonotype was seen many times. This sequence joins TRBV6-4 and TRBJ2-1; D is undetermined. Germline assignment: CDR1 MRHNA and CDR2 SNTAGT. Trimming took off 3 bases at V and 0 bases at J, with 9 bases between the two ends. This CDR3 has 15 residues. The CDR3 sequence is CASSEGGSSYNEQFF. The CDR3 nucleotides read TGTGCCAGCAGTGAGGGCGGTAGCTCCTACAATGAGCAGTTCTTC.

DNA for the CDR3: TGTGCCAGTAGTATGGATGGTAGCAATCAGCCCCAGCATTTT. This translates into CASSMDGSNQPQHF. This chain joins TRBV19 and TRBJ1-5; unclear D gene. The CDR3 is 14 amino acids. Germline V gene lookup returns CDR1 LNHDA and CDR2 SQIVND (reference sequence). The germline V and J ends were trimmed by 3 bases and 0 bases, with 6 bases remaining between them.

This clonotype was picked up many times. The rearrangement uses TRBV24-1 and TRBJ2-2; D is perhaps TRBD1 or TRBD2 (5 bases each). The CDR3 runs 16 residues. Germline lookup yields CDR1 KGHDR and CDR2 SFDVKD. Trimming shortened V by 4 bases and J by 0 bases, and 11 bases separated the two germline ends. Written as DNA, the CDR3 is TGTGCCACCAGTGACACCGGGACGGCGAACACCGGGGAGCTGTTTTTT. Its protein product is CATSDTGTANTGELFF.

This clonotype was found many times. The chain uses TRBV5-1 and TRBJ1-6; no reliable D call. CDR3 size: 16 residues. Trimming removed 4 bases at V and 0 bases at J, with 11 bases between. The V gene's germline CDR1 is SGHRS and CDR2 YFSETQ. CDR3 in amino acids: CASSPKSYSYNSPLHF. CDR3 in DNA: TGCGCCAGCAGCCCGAAGAGCTACTCCTATAATTCACCCCTCCACTTT.

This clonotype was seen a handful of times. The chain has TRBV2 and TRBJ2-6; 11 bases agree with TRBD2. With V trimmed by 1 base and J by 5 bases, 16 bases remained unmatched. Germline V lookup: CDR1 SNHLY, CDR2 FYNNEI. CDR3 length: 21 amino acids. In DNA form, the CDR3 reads TGTGCCAGCAGTGAAGGGGGTTCGGTAGCGGGGGGGCCTGTCTGGGCCAACGTCCTGACTTTC. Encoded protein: CASSEGGSVAGGPVWANVLTF.

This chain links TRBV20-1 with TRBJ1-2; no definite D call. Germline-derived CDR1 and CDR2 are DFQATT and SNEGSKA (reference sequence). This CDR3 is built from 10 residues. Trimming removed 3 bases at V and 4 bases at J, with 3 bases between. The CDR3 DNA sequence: TGCAGTGCTAGGGCCTATGGCTACACCTTC. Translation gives CSARAYGYTF.

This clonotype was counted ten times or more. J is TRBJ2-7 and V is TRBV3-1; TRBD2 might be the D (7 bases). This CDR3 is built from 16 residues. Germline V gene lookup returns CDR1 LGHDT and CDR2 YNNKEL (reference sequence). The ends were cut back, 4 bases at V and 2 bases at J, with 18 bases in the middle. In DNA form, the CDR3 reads TGTGCCAGCAGCCGGAACTCGGGGGGCCACACCTACGAGCAGTACTTC. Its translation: CASSRNSGGHTYEQYF.

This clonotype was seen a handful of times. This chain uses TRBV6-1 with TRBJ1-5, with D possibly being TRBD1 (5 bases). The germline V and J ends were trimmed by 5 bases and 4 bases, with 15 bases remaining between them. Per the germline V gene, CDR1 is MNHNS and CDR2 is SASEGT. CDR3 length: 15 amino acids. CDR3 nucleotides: TGTGCCAGCAGTCCAGGGTCATCGGGGAATCAGCCCCAGCATTTT. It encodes CASSPGSSGNQPQHF.

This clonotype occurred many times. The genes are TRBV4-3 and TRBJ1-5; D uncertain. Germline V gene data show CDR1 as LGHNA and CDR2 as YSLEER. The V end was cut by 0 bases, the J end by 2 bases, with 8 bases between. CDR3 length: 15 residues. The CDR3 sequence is CASSQDSMGNQPQHF. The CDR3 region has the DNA TGCGCCAGCAGCCAAGATAGTATGGGCAATCAGCCCCAGCATTTT.

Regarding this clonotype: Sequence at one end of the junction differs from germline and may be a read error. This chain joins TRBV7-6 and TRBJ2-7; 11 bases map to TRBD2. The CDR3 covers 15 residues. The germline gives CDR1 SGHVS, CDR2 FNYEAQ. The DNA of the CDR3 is TGTGCCGGCAGCTTATTGACTAGCGGGAACCACGAGCAGTACTTC. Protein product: CAGSLLTSGNHEQYF.

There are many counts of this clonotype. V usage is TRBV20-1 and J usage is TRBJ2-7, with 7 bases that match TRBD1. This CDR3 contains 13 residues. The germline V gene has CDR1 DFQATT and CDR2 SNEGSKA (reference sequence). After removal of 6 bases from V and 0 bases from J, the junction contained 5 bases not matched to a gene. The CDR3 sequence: CSALGQSSYEQYF. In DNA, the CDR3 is TGCAGTGCCCTGGGACAGAGCTCCTACGAGCAGTACTTC.

The CDR3 here is CATSAWGRNEQYF. The CDR3 nucleotides are TGTGCCACCAGTGCCTGGGGCAGGAACGAGCAGTACTTC. The gene calls are TRBV24-1 and TRBJ2-7; tentative D call: TRBD1 (5 bases). Trimming stripped 5 bases from V and 5 bases from J, with 12 bases between. This CDR3 has 13 residues. CDR1 is KGHDR, CDR2 SFDVKD, per germline.

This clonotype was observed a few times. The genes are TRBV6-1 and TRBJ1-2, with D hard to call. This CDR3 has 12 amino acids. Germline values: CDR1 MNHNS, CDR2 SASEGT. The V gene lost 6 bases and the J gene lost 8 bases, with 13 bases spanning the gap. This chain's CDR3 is CASRITSGGYTF. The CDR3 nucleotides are TGTGCCAGCAGGATTACCTCTGGGGGCTACACCTTC.

This CDR3 reads CASSYQEGRGTEAFF. CDR3 sequence (DNA): TGTGCCAGCAGTTACCAAGAGGGGAGGGGTACTGAAGCTTTCTTT. The gene calls are TRBV6-5 and TRBJ1-1; a possible D gene is TRBD1 (5 bases). From germline, CDR1 is MNHEY and CDR2 SVGAGI. The CDR3 has 15 residues. The germline V and J ends were trimmed by 2 bases and 5 bases, with 15 bases remaining between them.

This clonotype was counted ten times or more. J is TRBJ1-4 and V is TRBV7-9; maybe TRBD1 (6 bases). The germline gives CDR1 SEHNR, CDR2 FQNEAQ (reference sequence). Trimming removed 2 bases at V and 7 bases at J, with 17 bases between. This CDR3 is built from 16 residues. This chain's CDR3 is CASSLRGWDTREKLFF. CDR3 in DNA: TGTGCCAGCAGCTTAAGAGGGTGGGACACACGTGAAAAACTGTTTTTT.

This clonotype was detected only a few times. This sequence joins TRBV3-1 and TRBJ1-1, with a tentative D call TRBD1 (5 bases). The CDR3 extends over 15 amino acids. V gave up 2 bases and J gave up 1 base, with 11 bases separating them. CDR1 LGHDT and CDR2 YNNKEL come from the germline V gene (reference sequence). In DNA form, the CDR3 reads TGTGCCAGCAGCCAACGGGCAGGGCAGAACACTGAAGCTTTCTTT. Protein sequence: CASSQRAGQNTEAFF.

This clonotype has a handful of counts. CDR3 in DNA: TGTGCCAGCAGCTTAGATGCTAGCGGATTTAGCTCCTACAATGAGCAGTTCTTC. Its protein is CASSLDASGFSSYNEQFF. This chain links TRBV11-2 with TRBJ2-1; 7 nucleotides agree with TRBD2. CDR1 and CDR2 (germline): SGHAT, FQNNGV. V lost 0 bases to trimming and J lost 0 bases; unmatched junction nucleotides: 8. The CDR3 totals 18 residues.

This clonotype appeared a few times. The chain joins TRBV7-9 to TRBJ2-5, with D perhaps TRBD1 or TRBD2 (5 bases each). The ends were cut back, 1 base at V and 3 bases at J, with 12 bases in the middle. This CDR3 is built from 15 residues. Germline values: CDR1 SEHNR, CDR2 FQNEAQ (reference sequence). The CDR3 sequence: CASSLDAGREETQYF. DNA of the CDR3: TGTGCCAGCAGCTTAGATGCAGGGCGGGAAGAGACCCAGTACTTC.

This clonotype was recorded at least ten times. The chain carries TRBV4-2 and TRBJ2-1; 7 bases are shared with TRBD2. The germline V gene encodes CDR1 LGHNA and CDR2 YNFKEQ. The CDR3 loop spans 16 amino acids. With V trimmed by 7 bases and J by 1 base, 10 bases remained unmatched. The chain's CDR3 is CASKGGGSGSYNEQFF. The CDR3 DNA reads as TGTGCCAGCAAGGGAGGCGGGAGTGGTTCCTACAATGAGCAGTTCTTC.

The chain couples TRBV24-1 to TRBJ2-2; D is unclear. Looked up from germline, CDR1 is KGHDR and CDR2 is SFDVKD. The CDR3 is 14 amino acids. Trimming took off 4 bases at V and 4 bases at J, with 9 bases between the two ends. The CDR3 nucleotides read TGTGCCACCAGTGACGTGGGAAGCACCGGGGAGCTGTTTTTT. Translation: CATSDVGSTGELFF.

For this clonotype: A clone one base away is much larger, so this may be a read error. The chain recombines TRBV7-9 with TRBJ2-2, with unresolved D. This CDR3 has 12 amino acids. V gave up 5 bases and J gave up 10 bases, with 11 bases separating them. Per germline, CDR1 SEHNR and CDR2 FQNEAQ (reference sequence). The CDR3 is CASSKRAVELFF. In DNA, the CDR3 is TGTGCCAGCAGCAAAAGGGCCGTGGAGCTGTTTTTT.

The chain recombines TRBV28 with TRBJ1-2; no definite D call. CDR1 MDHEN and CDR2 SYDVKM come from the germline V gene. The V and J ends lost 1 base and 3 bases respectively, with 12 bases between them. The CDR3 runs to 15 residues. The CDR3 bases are TGTGCCAGCAGTTTATCGTTCCCGGCAGACTATGGCTACACCTTC. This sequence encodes CASSLSFPADYGYTF.

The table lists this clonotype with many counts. CDR3 amino acids: CASSQPGLASGTQYF. CDR3 bases: TGCGCCAGCAGCCAGCCGGGACTAGCGTCGGGTACGCAGTATTTT. This sequence joins TRBV4-3 and TRBJ2-3; 10 bases line up with TRBD2. After removal of 3 bases from V and 8 bases from J, the junction contained 8 bases not matched to a gene. Germline loops: CDR1 LGHNA, CDR2 YSLEER. The CDR3 sequence is 15 residues long.

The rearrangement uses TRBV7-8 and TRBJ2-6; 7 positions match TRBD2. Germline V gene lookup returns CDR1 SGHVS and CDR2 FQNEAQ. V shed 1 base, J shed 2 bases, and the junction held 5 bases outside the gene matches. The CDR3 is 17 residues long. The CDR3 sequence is CASSLVGGVAGANVLTF. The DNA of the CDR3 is TGTGCCAGCAGCTTAGTGGGGGGGGTCGCTGGGGCCAACGTCCTGACTTTC.